This T cell receptor beta chain was observed in a study of T cell responses to AZD1222 COVID-19 vaccine. In the study overall: Recipients boosted at about 4 weeks or about 12 weeks are pooled. Study-wide results and caveats: There were mostly white British donors and more females than males, and clonal diversity was possibly underestimated. Sampled repertoires all dated from after the peak T cell response. Targets within unmutated variant regions were reportedly found for nearly half of spike-specific TCRs.

The V end was cut by 5 bases, the J end by 4 bases, with 14 bases between. Germline V gene lookup returns CDR1 MGHRA and CDR2 YSYEKL. The length of the CDR3 is 15 residues. The table came from immunoSEQ multiplex PCR; TCRdb's copy has only in-frame clones and leaves some out. The sample comprises approximately 180,000 clones, about 92% of which are singletons, and around 9.3% rests with the top ten. To note about this clone: Its antigen is as yet unknown.

Sequenced here: peripheral blood, sampled on day 0 of AZD1222 vaccination. The TCR originated in an adult in good health. The chain combines TRBV4-1 with TRBJ2-2; D assignment may be TRBD1 or TRBD2 (5 bases each). CDR3 bases: TGCGCCAGCAGCTCCGGGACCGCGGGCACCGGGGAGCTGTTTTTT. Translating gives CASSSGTAGTGELFF.